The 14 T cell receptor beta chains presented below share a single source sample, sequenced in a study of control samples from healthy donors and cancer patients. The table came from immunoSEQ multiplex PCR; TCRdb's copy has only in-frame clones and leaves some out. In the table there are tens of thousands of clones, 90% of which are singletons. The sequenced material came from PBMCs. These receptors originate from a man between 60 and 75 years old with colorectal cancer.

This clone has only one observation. The CDR3 sequence is CASSPYYGNTEAFF. The CDR3, as DNA: TGTGCCAGCTCACCCTACTATGGGAACACTGAAGCTTTCTTT. The chain links TRBV18 to TRBJ1-1; no clear D. Germline V lookup: CDR1 KGHSH, CDR2 LQKENI. The CDR3 totals 14 residues. Trimming removed 3 bases from V and 1 base from J, with 9 bases in between.

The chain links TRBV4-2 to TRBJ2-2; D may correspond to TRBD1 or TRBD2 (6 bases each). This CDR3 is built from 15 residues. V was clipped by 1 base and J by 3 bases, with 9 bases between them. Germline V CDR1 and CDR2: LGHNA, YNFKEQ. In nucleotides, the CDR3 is TGTGCCAGCAGCCAAGGGGGGGCTTACACCGGGGAGCTGTTTTTT. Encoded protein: CASSQGGAYTGELFF.

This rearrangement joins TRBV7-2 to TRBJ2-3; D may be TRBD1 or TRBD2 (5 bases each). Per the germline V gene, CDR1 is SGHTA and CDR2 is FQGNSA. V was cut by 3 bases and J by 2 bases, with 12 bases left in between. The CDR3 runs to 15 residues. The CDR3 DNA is TGTGCCAGCAGCTTCGGGGCCCTTCCCACAGATACGCAGTATTTT. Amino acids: CASSFGALPTDTQYF. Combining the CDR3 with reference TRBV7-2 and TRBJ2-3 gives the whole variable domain GAGVSQSPSNKVTEKGKDVELRCDPISGHTALYWYRQSLGQGLEFLIYFQGNSAPDKSGLPSDRFSAERTGGSVSTLTIQRTQQEDSAVYLCASSFGALPTDTQYFGPGTRLTVL.

The chain's CDR3 is CASSPSGGRYNEQFF. DNA of the CDR3: TGTGCCAGCAGTCCAAGCGGGGGGCGATACAATGAGCAGTTCTTC. The J gene is TRBJ2-1, the V gene TRBV7-2; 9 nucleotides agree with TRBD2. Looked up from germline, CDR1 is SGHTA and CDR2 is FQGNSA. This CDR3 comprises 15 residues. Unmatched junction bases numbered 7, after V lost 6 bases and J lost 4 bases. Together with reference TRBV7-2 and TRBJ2-1, the CDR3 gives the full variable domain: GAGVSQSPSNKVTEKGKDVELRCDPISGHTALYWYRQSLGQGLEFLIYFQGNSAPDKSGLPSDRFSAERTGGSVSTLTIQRTQQEDSAVYLCASSPSGGRYNEQFFGPGTRLTVL.

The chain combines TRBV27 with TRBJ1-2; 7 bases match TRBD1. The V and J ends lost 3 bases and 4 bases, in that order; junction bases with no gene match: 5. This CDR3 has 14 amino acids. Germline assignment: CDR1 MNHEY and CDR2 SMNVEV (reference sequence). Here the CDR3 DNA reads TGTGCCAGCAGTTTTGAGGGGGCTAGCTATGGCTACACCTTC. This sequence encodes CASSFEGASYGYTF.

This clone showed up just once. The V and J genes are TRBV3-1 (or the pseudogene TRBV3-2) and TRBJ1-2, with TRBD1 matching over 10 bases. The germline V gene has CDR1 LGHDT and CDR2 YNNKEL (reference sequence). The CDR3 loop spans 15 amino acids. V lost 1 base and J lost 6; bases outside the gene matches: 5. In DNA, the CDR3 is TGTGCCAGCAGCCAAGCCATGGGACAGGGGAATGGCTACACCTTC. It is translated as CASSQAMGQGNGYTF.

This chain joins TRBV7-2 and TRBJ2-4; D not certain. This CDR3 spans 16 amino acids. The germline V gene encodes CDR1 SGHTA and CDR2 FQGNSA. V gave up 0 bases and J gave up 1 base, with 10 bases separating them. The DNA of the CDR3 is TGTGCCAGCAGCTTAGCGCCGCACTTGGCCAAAAACATTCAGTACTTC. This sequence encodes CASSLAPHLAKNIQYF.

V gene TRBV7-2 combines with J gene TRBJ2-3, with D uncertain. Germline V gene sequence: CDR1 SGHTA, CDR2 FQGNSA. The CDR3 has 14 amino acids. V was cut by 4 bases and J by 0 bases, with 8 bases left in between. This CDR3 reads CASSWSTSTDTQYF. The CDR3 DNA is TGTGCCAGCAGCTGGTCTACTAGCACAGATACGCAGTATTTT.

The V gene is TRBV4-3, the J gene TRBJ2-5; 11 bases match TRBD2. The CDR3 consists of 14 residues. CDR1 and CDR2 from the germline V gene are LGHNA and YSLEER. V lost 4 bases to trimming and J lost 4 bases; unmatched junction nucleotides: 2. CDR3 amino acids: CASSPGTSGETQYF. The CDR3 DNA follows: TGCGCCAGCAGCCCCGGGACTAGCGGAGAGACCCAGTACTTC.

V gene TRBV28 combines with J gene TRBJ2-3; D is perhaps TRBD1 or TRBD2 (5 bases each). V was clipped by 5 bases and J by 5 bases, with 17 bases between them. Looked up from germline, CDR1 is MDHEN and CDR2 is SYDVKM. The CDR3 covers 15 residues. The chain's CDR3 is CASSPPGPRRDTQYF. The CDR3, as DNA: TGTGCCAGCAGTCCCCCGGGACCCAGGAGAGATACGCAGTATTTT.

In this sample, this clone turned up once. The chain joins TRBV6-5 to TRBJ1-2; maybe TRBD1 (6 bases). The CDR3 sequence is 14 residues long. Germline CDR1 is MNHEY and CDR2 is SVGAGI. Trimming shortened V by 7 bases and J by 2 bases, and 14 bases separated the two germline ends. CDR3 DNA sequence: TGTGCCAGCAATTCAGGGGCGCTGAACTATGGCTACACCTTC. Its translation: CASNSGALNYGYTF.

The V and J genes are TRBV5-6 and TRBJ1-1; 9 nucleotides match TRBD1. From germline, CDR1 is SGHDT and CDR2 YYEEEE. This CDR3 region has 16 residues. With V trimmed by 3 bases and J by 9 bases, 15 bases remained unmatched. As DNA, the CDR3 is TGTGCCAGCAGCTGGGTGAGGGGACAGGGAATCCCAAAAGCTTTCTTT. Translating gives CASSWVRGQGIPKAFF.

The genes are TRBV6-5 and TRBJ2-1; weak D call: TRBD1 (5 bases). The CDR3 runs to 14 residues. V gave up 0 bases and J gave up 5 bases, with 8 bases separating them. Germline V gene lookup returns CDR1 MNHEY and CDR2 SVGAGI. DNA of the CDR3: TGTGCCAGCAGTTACTCGACAGCTAACAATGAGCAGTTCTTC. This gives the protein CASSYSTANNEQFF.

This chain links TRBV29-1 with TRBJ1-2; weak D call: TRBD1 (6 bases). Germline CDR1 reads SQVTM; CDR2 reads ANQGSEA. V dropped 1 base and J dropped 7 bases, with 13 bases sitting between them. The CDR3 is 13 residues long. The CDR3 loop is CSVEAQGWGGYTF. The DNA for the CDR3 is TGCAGCGTTGAAGCCCAGGGGTGGGGTGGCTACACCTTC.